This T cell receptor beta chain was captured by sequencing in a study of cytomegalovirus exposure and HLA in healthy donors. Overall study context: Earlier, 200 million or so T cells were analyzed, and 117 million unique TCR beta sequences were found among them. General study findings and limits: There were under 200 TCR beta chains listed as cytomegalovirus-associated.

About this clone itself: What it binds is unknown.

The PCR made use of 60 Vbeta and 13 Jbeta primers. Generated by immunoSEQ multiplex PCR, the TCRdb table keeps only in-frame clones and is missing some. The listing contains around 150,000 clones. Germline V CDR1 and CDR2: MGHRA, YSYEKL. The CDR3 totals 13 residues. Trimming took 4 bases from V and 6 from J, leaving 10 bases between them. The sample was PBMCs. The TCR comes from a man in his forties in good health and CMV-seronegative. This chain uses TRBV4-1 with TRBJ1-5; D is perhaps TRBD1 (6 bases). The CDR3 here is CASSLDRSQPQHF. The CDR3 DNA reads as TGCGCCAGCAGCCTCGACAGGAGTCAGCCCCAGCATTTT.